Listed below are T cell receptor beta chains from one sample, sequenced in a study of T cells in Graves' hyperthyroidism and ophthalmopathy. Using its own MiXCR run on the multiplex PCR reads, TCRdb lists one record per CDR3 protein. The sample records nearly 600,000 distinct CDR3 sequences, approximately 14% being singletons. The sample was blood. The origin of the receptors is a woman in her 30s with Graves' hyperthyroidism that later progressed to Graves' ophthalmopathy. Each CDR3 is given with its conserved first and last residue. Each record gives: clone size, V gene, D gene, J gene, CDR3 protein, CDR3 DNA. The D gene is left open where the match is weak. Where a row states a size, it is once, few, many or the class of an expanded clone; other rows omit it.

once	TRBV14	-	TRBJ2-3	CTSSQFSSHTQYF	TGTACCAGCAGCCAATTCAGCAGCCATACGCAGTATTTT
many	TRBV30	-	TRBJ1-1	CAWSVRRLNTEAFF	TGTGCCTGGAGTGTCAGGCGCCTGAACACTGAAGCTTTCTTT
many	TRBV30	TRBD2	TRBJ2-5	CAWSPLAANQETQYF	TGTGCCTGGAGTCCCCTAGCGGCCAACCAAGAGACCCAGTACTTC
many	TRBV20-1	TRBD2	TRBJ2-2	CSAPGTRSTGELFF	TGCAGTGCTCCCGGGACTAGAAGCACCGGGGAGCTGTTTTTT
many	TRBV7-3	TRBD2	TRBJ2-1	CASSLHTGTSGRNEQFF	TGTGCCAGCAGCTTACACACCGGGACTAGCGGGAGAAATGAGCAGTTCTTC
-	TRBV19	-	TRBJ2-2	CASSLLPGPGELFF	TGTGCCAGTAGCCTACTACCGGGGCCCGGGGAGCTGTTTTTT
many	TRBV5-1	TRBD2	TRBJ2-1	CASSLAGTSGSGFPQFF	TGCGCCAGCAGCTTGGCCGGGACTAGCGGGTCGGGGTTTCCGCAGTTCTTC
many	TRBV20-1	-	TRBJ1-4	CSATGQGPTQWVEKLFF	TGCAGTGCCACCGGGCAGGGCCCTACCCAATGGGTGGAAAAACTGTTTTTT
many	TRBV20-1	TRBD2	TRBJ2-7	CSARDRQGGIYEQYF	TGCAGTGCTAGAGATAGGCAGGGAGGGATATACGAGCAGTACTTC
many	TRBV5-1	-	TRBJ2-1	CASSIPTENEQFF	TGCGCCAGCAGCATTCCGACAGAGAATGAGCAGTTCTTC
many	TRBV24-1	-	TRBJ1-4	CATSDPSPGEKLFF	TGTGCCACCAGCGACCCATCGCCCGGAGAAAAACTGTTTTTT
many	TRBV6-2/TRBV6-3	-	TRBJ2-2	CASSPDSHGELFF	TGTGCCAGCAGTCCCGACAGCCACGGGGAGCTGTTTTTT
many	TRBV28	-	TRBJ2-2	CASMAQGLDTGELFF	TGTGCCAGCATGGCGCAGGGGTTGGACACCGGGGAGCTGTTTTTT
many	TRBV6-1	TRBD1	TRBJ2-5	CASSEGQVKETQYF	TGTGCCAGCAGTGAGGGACAGGTGAAGGAGACCCAGTACTTC
few	TRBV6-1	TRBD1	TRBJ1-1	CASKEQGAGNTEAFF	TGTGCCAGCAAAGAACAGGGGGCCGGGAACACTGAAGCTTTCTTT
-	TRBV19	-	TRBJ1-6	CASSGRGRNSPLHF	TGTGCCAGTAGTGGCAGGGGCCGGAATTCACCCCTCCACTTT
many	TRBV19	-	TRBJ1-1	CASTTRIGVSNTEAFF	TGTGCCAGTACCACAAGAATTGGGGTTTCGAACACTGAAGCTTTCTTT
-	TRBV29-1	-	TRBJ2-7	CSVGGQGRLREQYF	TGCAGCGTTGGGGGGCAGGGGAGATTACGCGAGCAGTACTTC
-	TRBV19	TRBD1	TRBJ2-7	CASRVNRGAYEQYF	TGTGCCAGTAGGGTAAACAGGGGCGCCTACGAGCAGTACTTC
many	TRBV2	-	TRBJ2-1	CASSPGGWSYNEQFF	TGTGCCAGCAGTCCAGGCGGGTGGTCCTACAATGAGCAGTTCTTC
many	TRBV10-3	TRBD1	TRBJ2-3	CAISEGQGTSTDTQYF	TGTGCCATCAGTGAGGGACAGGGCACCAGCACAGATACGCAGTATTTT
-	TRBV27	TRBD2	TRBJ2-1	CASSLFRGGELSAYNEQFF	TGTGCCAGCAGTTTATTCCGGGGAGGGGAACTCAGCGCCTACAATGAGCAGTTCTTC
many	TRBV7-9	TRBD2	TRBJ2-1	CASSSILASSYNEQFF	TGTGCCAGCAGCTCAATACTAGCGAGCTCCTACAATGAGCAGTTCTTC
many	TRBV18	TRBD1	TRBJ2-5	CASSLPRTGEETQYF	TGTGCCAGCTCACTCCCGAGGACAGGGGAGGAGACCCAGTACTTC
-	TRBV28	TRBD1	TRBJ2-1	CASRSPRDRGGNEQFF	TGTGCCAGCAGATCCCCCCGGGACAGGGGTGGCAATGAGCAGTTCTTC
many	TRBV6-1	-	TRBJ1-5	CASSPDGLGAQHF	TGTGCCAGCAGTCCCGACGGGTTAGGAGCCCAGCATTTT